This T cell receptor (beta chain) was documented in a study of cytomegalovirus exposure and HLA in healthy donors. In regard to this clone: Its cognate antigen is unknown.

The CDR3 spans 14 residues. Trimming left V 1 base short and J 0 bases short, with 5 bases between. The germline V gene encodes CDR1 MNHEY and CDR2 SVGAGI. Findings and caveats of the study: Immune exposure was documented only through CMV serostatus. Most TCR beta V segments were productive about 90% or about 30% of the time in an earlier analysis.

PCR involved 60 Vbeta and 13 Jbeta primers. The assay was immunoSEQ multiplex PCR, and TCRdb's table has in-frame clones only and misses some. The sample lists about 130,000 clones, roughly 75% occurring once. The source material was PBMCs. This sequence was found in a young man in good health and CMV-seronegative. The V gene is TRBV6-5, the J gene TRBJ2-3; a weak D match, TRBD2 (5 bases). DNA of the CDR3: TGTGCCAGCAGTTACTGGAGGAGCACAGATACGCAGTATTTT. This gives the protein CASSYWRSTDTQYF.